The 5 T cell receptor beta chains given below trace back to one sample, sequenced in a study of blood T cell repertoires in COVID-19. TCRdb keeps only in-frame clones here, not all; method: immunoSEQ multiplex PCR. The table shows 120,000 to 150,000 clones, with 87% occurring only once. Sequenced: peripheral blood. These receptors were taken from a man older than 75 with acute or convalescent COVID-19.

This clone was seen once. The chain links TRBV7-2 to TRBJ2-6; possible D gene TRBD2, 6 bases. Germline V gene data show CDR1 as SGHTA and CDR2 as FQGNSA. The CDR3 is made up of 17 amino acids. Deletions cut 4 bases from V and 0 bases from J, with 13 bases between. The CDR3 loop reads CASSSQLGGSGANVLTF. CDR3 DNA sequence: TGTGCCAGCAGCTCCCAGCTCGGGGGCTCTGGGGCCAACGTCCTGACTTTC.

The chain joins TRBV29-1 to TRBJ2-5; D is ambiguous. The ends were cut back, 0 bases at V and 2 bases at J, with 13 bases in the middle. This CDR3 contains 15 residues. The germline V gene has CDR1 SQVTM and CDR2 ANQGSEA. The CDR3 bases are TGCAGCGTTGAAGACCCGTTGGCGGAACAAGAGACCCAGTACTTC. Translation gives CSVEDPLAEQETQYF.

The chain carries TRBV6-5 and TRBJ2-5; D possibly corresponds to TRBD1 (5 bases). Germline assignment: CDR1 MNHEY and CDR2 SVGAGI. This CDR3 has 15 amino acids. Trimming cost V 6 bases and J 10 bases, with 24 bases left between them. This CDR3 is CASRNPTAFKRSQYF. CDR3 sequence (DNA): TGTGCCAGCAGAAATCCGACAGCCTTCAAGAGAAGCCAGTACTTC.

The J gene is TRBJ1-3, the V gene TRBV28; the D is unclear. This CDR3 contains 16 residues. CDR1 MDHEN and CDR2 SYDVKM come from the germline V gene. Trimming removed 1 base from V and 1 base from J, with 11 bases in between. The CDR3 nucleotides read TGTGCCAGCAGTTTATTCGGGGTGTTGTCTGGAAACACCATATATTTT. Encoded protein: CASSLFGVLSGNTIYF. Full variable domain (missing parts from reference TRBV28 and TRBJ1-3): DVKVTQSSRYLVKRTGEKVFLECVQDMDHENMFWYRQDPGLGLRLIYFSYDVKMKEKGDIPEGYSVSREKKERFSLILESASTNQTSMYLCASSLFGVLSGNTIYFGEGSWLTVV.

This clone was counted a single time. This chain connects TRBV28 to TRBJ1-2; 7 nucleotides line up with TRBD1. The CDR3 is 13 residues long. J was trimmed by 3 bases and V by 8 bases; bases with no gene match: 6. CDR1 is MDHEN and CDR2 is SYDVKM in the germline V gene. The CDR3 protein is CASLTGDDYGYTF. In DNA form, the CDR3 reads TGTGCCAGCTTAACAGGGGACGACTATGGCTACACCTTC.